The sequence of this T cell receptor beta chain was determined in a study of breast tumors, draining lymph nodes, adjacent tissues. Breast cancer patients provided tissue from their axillary draining lymph nodes. TCRdb re-derived calls from the multiplex PCR reads in MiXCR, one entry per CDR3 protein. The table shows about 150,000 distinct CDR3 sequences, with about a fifth occurring only once. The germline V and J ends were trimmed by 1 base and 6 bases, with 16 bases remaining between them. This CDR3 is 16 amino acids long. The V gene's germline CDR1 is MGHDK and CDR2 SYGVNS. This clonotype was seen repeatedly, ten times or more. The antigen remains unidentified. General study points: Tumor TCR diversity was below lymph nodes but above nontumor tissue. Tumor and nontumor repertoires were significantly more similar in luminal-like than in basal-like breast cancer. Most tumor T cells seemingly derive from lymph node, then expand in tumor. Tumor T cell lymph node origin was a supported hypothesis, not proven.

Sequencing was carried out using axillary lymph node tissue. The TCR sequence derives from a female donor with breast cancer. Some clones in this sample may be carry-over from other donors' samples. The genes are TRBV25-1 and TRBJ2-1; a weak D match, TRBD1 (6 bases). The CDR3 region has the DNA TGTGCCAGCAGTGAATTTGAGACAGGAAGGCGCAATGAGCAGTTCTTC. This gives the protein CASSEFETGRRNEQFF.